This entry features one TCR beta chain sequence. Germline V gene data show CDR1 as MNHEY and CDR2 as SVGEGT. Trimming removed 6 bases at V and 3 bases at J, with 16 bases between. The CDR3 sequence is 15 residues long. The data derive from a study of patients and donors after allogeneic stem cell transplantation. One entry per CDR3 protein results from TCRdb running MiXCR on the RT-PCR reads. The sample has 150,000 to 200,000 distinct CDR3 sequences, around 30% seen once. The origin of this receptor is a human donor who was either an allogeneic HSCT recipient or a stem cell or donor lymphocyte infusion donor (not recorded which). It is not recorded whose cells these are; they may come from a transplant donor. V is TRBV6-2 or TRBV6-3 and J is TRBJ2-3; no firm D call. Sequenced material: blood, either unsorted or a sorted T cell fraction (not recorded which). The CDR3 loop is CASSPPSKRTDTQYF. In nucleotides, the CDR3 is TGTGCCAGCAGCCCACCCTCCAAGCGAACAGATACGCAGTATTTT.